Sequencing of this T cell receptor beta chain was carried out in a study of blood T cell repertoires in COVID-19. In the study overall: COVID-19 samples collected from the United States, Italy and Spain covered acute and convalescent phases. PBMCs, B-cell-depleted T cells, or T cells provided the cDNA or gDNA that made up the material.

A few counts support this clone. Enrolled through a virtual design, the participants were between about 18 and 100 years of age and came from some 25 US areas. Clones were sequenced by immunoSEQ multiplex PCR, and TCRdb holds only the in-frame ones, with some missing. Counted here are about 220,000 clones, just over 85% occurring once; the ten biggest clones make up roughly 14%. The CDR3 contains 12 residues. V shed 10 bases and J shed 3 bases, with 13 bases lying between them. Germline V CDR1 and CDR2: SNHLY, FYNNEI. The chain has TRBV2 and TRBJ2-7, with D possibly TRBD1 on 6 matching bases. The origin of this receptor is a woman between 45 and 65 years old with acute COVID-19. The sample was PBMCs or T cells enriched from blood (not recorded which). In DNA, the CDR3 is TGTGCCACCAGACAGGTTCTCTACGAGCAGTACTTC. This codes for CATRQVLYEQYF.